A single sample is the source of the 23 T cell receptor beta chains below, sequenced in a study of blood T cell repertoires in COVID-19. Profiling relied on immunoSEQ multiplex PCR, and the TCRdb table lists in-frame clones only, not all of them. In the table there are 200,000 to 250,000 clones, approximately 86% of which are singletons. Sequenced: PBMCs or T cells enriched from blood (not recorded which). The receptors come from a young woman with acute COVID-19.

This chain uses TRBV21-1 with TRBJ1-2; the D call in the table, TRBD1, was not verified against the DNA. TRBV21-1 is described as a pseudogene. The CDR3 is 15 residues long. The CDR3 DNA sequence: TGTGCCAGCAGCAGAGTCGGACAGGGAGAAGGCGGCTACACCTTC. This sequence encodes CASSRVGQGEGGYTF.

This clone was found once. This rearrangement joins TRBV7-2 to TRBJ2-3, with TRBD2 matching 12 bases. The CDR3 extends over 16 amino acids. Trimming at V came to 2 bases and at J to 2 bases, leaving 2 bases not matched to a gene. Germline V CDR1 and CDR2: SGHTA, FQGNSA. This chain's CDR3 is CASSLPSGRATDTQYF. The CDR3 nucleotides read TGTGCCAGCAGCTTACCTAGCGGGAGGGCCACAGATACGCAGTATTTT.

The J gene is TRBJ2-7, the V gene TRBV11-2; 14 bases align to TRBD2. The ends lost 2 bases at V and 2 bases at J; junction bases unmatched: 5. Germline V gene sequence: CDR1 SGHAT, CDR2 FQNNGV. There are 17 residues in the CDR3. Here the CDR3 reads CASSLIGLAGGTYEQYF. The CDR3 DNA is TGTGCCAGCAGCTTAATAGGACTAGCGGGAGGAACCTACGAGCAGTACTTC.

The J gene is TRBJ1-6, the V gene TRBV7-9; D may be TRBD1 (6 bases). The CDR3 contains 16 residues. V lost 5 bases and J lost 0, with 11 bases in between. Germline V gene sequence: CDR1 SEHNR, CDR2 FQNEAQ (reference sequence). The DNA for the CDR3 is TGTGCCAGCAGCCCGCAGGGGAGCTCCTATAATTCACCCCTCCACTTT. This translates into CASSPQGSSYNSPLHF.

This chain links TRBV28 with TRBJ1-3; D is undetermined. The length of the CDR3 is 16 residues. CDR1 is MDHEN, CDR2 SYDVKM, per germline. V was trimmed by 2 bases and J by 1 base, leaving 12 bases between them. CDR3 protein: CASSLMREGSGNTIYF. The CDR3 region has the DNA TGTGCCAGCAGTTTAATGCGGGAAGGGTCTGGAAACACCATATATTTT.

The rearrangement joins TRBV27 to TRBJ1-6, with D tentatively TRBD1 (5 bases). Germline assignment: CDR1 MNHEY and CDR2 SMNVEV (reference sequence). The CDR3 has 16 amino acids. V was shortened by 0 bases and J by 9 bases, with 15 bases between the two germline ends. CDR3 residues: CASSLSPTASGSPLHF. DNA of the CDR3: TGTGCCAGCAGTTTATCTCCGACAGCATCGGGTTCACCCCTCCACTTT.

This chain uses TRBV3-1 (or the pseudogene TRBV3-2) with TRBJ2-7; D might be TRBD1 (5 bases). The CDR3 runs 13 residues. V lost 4 bases to trimming and J lost 7 bases, with 14 bases between them. From germline, CDR1 is LGHDT and CDR2 YNNKEL (reference sequence). The CDR3 loop reads CASSREGVGEQYF. The CDR3 DNA follows: TGTGCCAGCAGCCGCGAAGGGGTCGGGGAGCAGTACTTC.

This clone was found a few times. The CDR3 DNA reads TGTGCCAGCAGCTTTCCTAGCGGGCGGAATACGCAGTATTTT. It encodes CASSFPSGRNTQYF. The V gene is TRBV5-6, the J gene TRBJ2-3; TRBD2 matches 8 bases. CDR3 length: 14 amino acids. The germline CDR1 and CDR2 sequences are SGHDT and YYEEEE. Trimming took 2 bases from V and 7 from J; bases not matched to a gene: 6.

CDR3 nucleotides: TGTGCCAGCAGCCCCGGCCCGGGACTAGCCTACGAGCAGTACTTC. Its translation: CASSPGPGLAYEQYF. The chain recombines TRBV7-2 with TRBJ2-7; 8 nucleotides align to TRBD2. The CDR3 loop spans 15 amino acids. Trimming removed 5 bases from V and 2 bases from J; junction bases left unmatched: 8. Germline CDR1 SGHTA, CDR2 FQGNSA.

The V gene is TRBV3-1 (or the pseudogene TRBV3-2), the J gene TRBJ1-6; no reliable D call. The length of the CDR3 is 13 residues. V lost 1 base and J lost 9, with 7 bases in between. Germline CDR1 and CDR2: LGHDT and YNNKEL (reference sequence). CDR3 nucleotide sequence: TGTGCCAGCAGCCAAGCGCGGGGTTCACCCCTCCACTTT. It is translated as CASSQARGSPLHF.

The chain carries TRBV19 and TRBJ1-5, with D perhaps matching TRBD1 (5 bases). V was shortened by 4 bases and J by 2 bases, with 6 bases between the two germline ends. The CDR3 is 13 amino acids. CDR1 and CDR2 (germline): LNHDA, SQIVND (reference sequence). This CDR3 is CASSTQGNQPQHF. The CDR3 nucleotides read TGTGCCAGTAGTACACAGGGCAATCAGCCCCAGCATTTT.

The chain carries TRBV10-3 and TRBJ2-3; D perhaps matches TRBD2 (6 bases). The V end lost 7 bases, the J end lost 2 bases, and 13 bases lay between the germline ends. The CDR3 consists of 14 residues. Germline values: CDR1 ENHRY, CDR2 SYGVKD. The CDR3 region has the DNA TGTGCCATCAACGCGGGGCTAACCACAGATACGCAGTATTTT. It specifies CAINAGLTTDTQYF.

J is TRBJ2-4 and V is TRBV6-2 or TRBV6-3; 9 nucleotides align to TRBD2. From germline, CDR1 is MNHEY and CDR2 SVGEGT. Trimming took 5 bases from V and 1 from J; bases not matched to a gene: 3. CDR3 length equals 15 residues. CDR3 coding DNA: TGTGCCAGCAGTGCCAGCGGGGGGGCCAAAAACATTCAGTACTTC. Its translation is CASSASGGAKNIQYF.

The V call is TRBV30, the J call TRBJ1-1, with unresolved D. Germline-derived CDR1 and CDR2 are GTSNPN and SVGIG (reference sequence). V lost 0 bases, J lost 11 bases, and 13 bases lay in between. The CDR3 length is 12 residues. CDR3 nucleotides: TGTGCCTGGAGTGTACCTAGCTTTGGGGCTTTCTTT. Protein sequence: CAWSVPSFGAFF.

The chain uses TRBV28 and TRBJ2-2; 8 bases agree with TRBD2. Germline V lookup: CDR1 MDHEN, CDR2 SYDVKM. The length of the CDR3 is 17 residues. The V and J ends lost 2 bases and 3 bases, in that order; junction bases with no gene match: 8. As DNA, the CDR3 is TGTGCCAGCAGTTTAAAGTGGGCTAGCGGGTACACCGGGGAGCTGTTTTTT. Translation: CASSLKWASGYTGELFF.

The chain joins TRBV28 to TRBJ1-1; the D gene is possibly TRBD1 (5 bases). CDR1 is MDHEN, CDR2 SYDVKM, per germline. The CDR3 has 11 amino acids. The germline V and J ends were trimmed by 4 bases and 6 bases, with 6 bases remaining between them. CDR3 sequence: CASSWGPEAFF. For the CDR3, the DNA is TGTGCCAGCAGTTGGGGCCCTGAAGCTTTCTTT.

The V gene is TRBV11-2, the J gene TRBJ2-4, with 10 bases lining up with TRBD2. This CDR3 comprises 15 residues. V lost 5 bases, J lost 4 bases, and 5 bases stayed unmatched. Germline CDR1 is SGHAT and CDR2 is FQNNGV. The CDR3 sequence is CASSPSGGDKNIQYF. The DNA of the CDR3 is TGTGCCAGCAGCCCGAGCGGGGGGGATAAAAACATTCAGTACTTC.

The chain combines TRBV28 with TRBJ1-6, with 9 bases fitting TRBD1. Germline CDR1 MDHEN, CDR2 SYDVKM. Trimming at V came to 6 bases and at J to 8 bases, leaving 8 bases not matched to a gene. This CDR3 comprises 15 residues. The CDR3 spells CASRAVGQGYSPLHF. The DNA for the CDR3 is TGTGCCAGCAGAGCCGTGGGACAGGGCTATTCACCCCTCCACTTT.

J is TRBJ1-3 and V is TRBV25-1; possibly TRBD1 for D (5 bases). The germline V gene has CDR1 MGHDK and CDR2 SYGVNS. V dropped 6 bases and J dropped 2 bases, with 11 bases sitting between them. The CDR3 runs to 14 residues. CDR3 sequence (DNA): TGTGCCAGCAGCCCCACAGGTCCTGGAAACACCATATATTTT. Translation: CASSPTGPGNTIYF. The full variable domain, with the rest looked up from reference TRBV25-1 and TRBJ1-3, is EADIYQTPRYLVIGTGKKITLECSQTMGHDKMYWYQQDPGMELHLIHYSYGVNSTEKGDLSSESTVSRIRTEHFPLTLESARPSHTSQYLCASSPTGPGNTIYFGEGSWLTVV.

This clone was counted a few times. The genes are TRBV28 and TRBJ2-7; no definite D call. The ends were cut back, 2 bases at V and 7 bases at J, with 12 bases in the middle. Germline V CDR1 and CDR2: MDHEN, SYDVKM. The CDR3 is made up of 13 amino acids. DNA of the CDR3: TGTGCCAGCAGTTTAGGCGGCGGCTGGGAGCAGTACTTC. Protein sequence: CASSLGGGWEQYF.

J is TRBJ1-1 and V is TRBV2, with 8 nucleotides matching TRBD1. CDR3 length: 14 amino acids. The V segment lost 6 bases and the J segment 8 bases; nucleotides outside the gene matches: 11. The germline CDR1 and CDR2 sequences are SNHLY and FYNNEI. The CDR3 bases are TGTGCCAGCAGAAGACAGGGGACCACAATAGAAGCTTTCTTT. It yields the protein CASRRQGTTIEAFF.

This clone was detected once. V gene TRBV2 combines with J gene TRBJ1-4; unclear D gene. CDR1 and CDR2 (germline): SNHLY, FYNNEI. This CDR3 is built from 15 residues. Trimming stripped 5 bases from V and 8 bases from J, with 18 bases between. CDR3 region: CASSQEQTYGEKLFF. The CDR3 DNA reads as TGTGCCAGCAGTCAAGAACAGACGTATGGAGAAAAACTGTTTTTT.

This clone has a handful of counts. The chain combines TRBV6-5 with TRBJ1-6, with unresolved D. Trimming pared 7 bases from V and 7 bases from J, leaving 11 bases between. The CDR3 spans 13 residues. The germline V gene encodes CDR1 MNHEY and CDR2 SVGAGI. CDR3 in amino acids: CASNRNRNSPLHF. The CDR3 region has the DNA TGTGCCAGCAATCGGAACAGAAATTCACCCCTCCACTTT.